This paragraph covers one TCR beta chain sequence. Its antigen is unknown. These data belong to a study of cytomegalovirus exposure and HLA in healthy donors. Study-level points and caveats: Segments of the TCR beta V type were, in most cases, productive about 87% or about 30% of the time in an earlier analysis. It emerged from a later analysis that several of the most significant clusters appeared to be linked to common viral pathogens.

The CDR3 loop spans 17 amino acids. The germline V and J ends were trimmed by 4 bases and 3 bases, with 19 bases remaining between them. Germline V gives CDR1 MDHEN, CDR2 SYDVKM. Primers for the PCR totalled 60 Vbeta and 13 Jbeta. Data came from immunoSEQ multiplex PCR; TCRdb stores just in-frame clones and leaves some out. The repertoire holds some 100,000 clones, with 75% to 85% as singletons. The V call is TRBV28, the J call TRBJ1-5; tentatively, D is TRBD1 (5 bases). The TCR comes from a woman aged 45 to 65 in good health and CMV-seropositive. Sequencing was carried out using PBMCs. In DNA form, the CDR3 reads TGTGCCAGCAGTTCCTTCCCCCTTGGCAGGGACAATCAGCCCCAGCATTTT. As protein: CASSSFPLGRDNQPQHF.